This T cell receptor (beta chain) was observed in a study of high-grade serous ovarian cancer treatment subgroups. General study findings and limits: Repertoire analysis covered CDR3 alone, not CDR1 or CDR2.

As to this clone: The antigen remains unidentified. One end of the junction fails to match germline, which may point to a read error.

Tumor samples were obtained before definitive surgery or chemotherapy. Method: immunoSEQ multiplex PCR; TCRdb's copy keeps in-frame clones and lacks some. The sample lists about 15,000 clones, 80% to 90% occurring once. The CDR3 consists of 16 residues. Germline V gives CDR1 MNHNS, CDR2 SASEGT. Sequencing was done on a sample of tumor tissue. V and J are TRBV6-1 and TRBJ2-2; D possibly corresponds to TRBD1 (6 bases). This clonotype was obtained from a human donor with high-grade serous ovarian cancer. This CDR3 is CASSDAWTERSRGAVF. Here the CDR3 DNA reads TGTGCCAGCAGTGACGCGTGGACAGAAAGGAGCCGGGGAGCTGTTTTT.